These 16 T cell receptor beta chains came from one sample sequenced in a study of response to subunit inactivated influenza vaccine. TCRdb analysed the RT-PCR reads with MiXCR anew, one entry per CDR3 protein. Of over 650,000 distinct CDR3 sequences in the sample, roughly 20% are singletons; the top ten hold approximately 10%. The specimen was PBMCs from blood, collected 5 days after vaccination. The receptors here all came from a man between 45 and 60 years old who received an inactivated influenza vaccine.

The chain is built from TRBV2 and TRBJ1-5; TRBD1 is a possible D gene (6 bases). This CDR3 is built from 14 residues. V was clipped by 6 bases and J by 6 bases, with 15 bases between them. Germline-derived CDR1 and CDR2 are SNHLY and FYNNEI. The CDR3 nucleotides are TGTGCCAGCAGCCAAGAGGGGGGCTTTCAGCCCCAGCATTTT. This translates into CASSQEGGFQPQHF.

The V call is TRBV20-1, the J call TRBJ2-5; 7 bases match TRBD1. Trimming cost V 6 bases and J 4 bases; bases outside gene matches: 8. The CDR3 contains 13 residues. Germline loops: CDR1 DFQATT, CDR2 SNEGSKA (reference sequence). The CDR3 DNA reads as TGCAGTGCCACTCGCCCAGGGGGAGAGACCCAGTACTTC. Protein product: CSATRPGGETQYF.

This chain uses TRBV7-9 with TRBJ2-5, with TRBD2 identical over 8 bases. The CDR3 is 17 amino acids. The ends lost 5 bases at V and 4 bases at J; junction bases unmatched: 15. Germline CDR1 and CDR2: SEHNR and FQNEAQ (reference sequence). CDR3 nucleotide sequence: TGTGCCAGCAGCCCTCTTGCGGGAGGCGATGAAACAGAGACCCAGTACTTC. Amino acid sequence: CASSPLAGGDETETQYF.

This clonotype was observed a handful of times. The chain employs TRBV28 and TRBJ2-7, with 9 bases fitting TRBD2. V was clipped by 1 base and J by 4 bases; unmatched bases: 14. CDR3 length: 18 residues. Germline V CDR1 and CDR2: MDHEN, SYDVKM. As DNA, the CDR3 is TGTGCCAGCAGTTTATTTTTTCGTGGCGGGAGGGGTTCTTACGAGCAGTACTTC. Residues: CASSLFFRGGRGSYEQYF. The complete variable domain, with remaining parts taken from reference TRBV28 and TRBJ2-7, reads DVKVTQSSRYLVKRTGEKVFLECVQDMDHENMFWYRQDPGLGLRLIYFSYDVKMKEKGDIPEGYSVSREKKERFSLILESASTNQTSMYLCASSLFFRGGRGSYEQYFGPGTRLTVT.

The chain employs TRBV7-2 and TRBJ2-3; the D gene is possibly TRBD1 (5 bases). The CDR3 is made up of 11 amino acids. Trimming removed 6 bases from V and 8 bases from J, with 9 bases in between. Germline CDR1 and CDR2: SGHTA and FQGNSA. CDR3 in amino acids: CASRVDTTQYF. CDR3 nucleotides: TGTGCCAGCAGGGTGGACACTACGCAGTATTTT.

This clonotype was found a few times. V is TRBV20-1 and J is TRBJ2-5; D is unresolved. Germline V gene data show CDR1 as DFQATT and CDR2 as SNEGSKA (reference sequence). V lost 1 base, J lost 7 bases, and 10 bases lay in between. The CDR3 covers 12 residues. CDR3 residues: CSARGGYGTQYF. CDR3 nucleotide sequence: TGCAGTGCTAGAGGCGGATACGGGACCCAGTACTTC.

V and J are TRBV5-5 and TRBJ2-1, with TRBD2 as a possible D gene (5 bases). The CDR3 totals 13 residues. The germline V gene has CDR1 SGHKS and CDR2 YYEKEE (reference sequence). V shed 5 bases and J shed 8 bases, with 14 bases lying between them. CDR3: CASRWEFLDEQFF. In DNA, the CDR3 is TGTGCCAGCAGATGGGAGTTCCTGGATGAGCAGTTCTTC. Full variable domain (rest looked up from reference TRBV5-5 and TRBJ2-1): DAGVTQSPTHLIKTRGQQVTLRCSPISGHKSVSWYQQVLGQGPQFIFQYYEKEERGRGNFPDRFSARQFPNYSSELNVNALLLGDSALYLCASRWEFLDEQFFGPGTRLTVL.

This clonotype was recorded a few times. The rearrangement uses TRBV20-1 and TRBJ2-2; D ambiguous. Per germline, CDR1 DFQATT and CDR2 SNEGSKA (reference sequence). The germline V and J ends were trimmed by 3 bases and 2 bases, with 10 bases remaining between them. The CDR3 contains 14 residues. The chain's CDR3 is CSASWARNTGELFF. In nucleotides, the CDR3 is TGCAGTGCTAGTTGGGCGAGAAACACCGGGGAGCTGTTTTTT.

This clonotype was picked up many times. J is TRBJ2-7 and V is TRBV7-9; D may be TRBD1 (6 bases). The germline CDR1 and CDR2 sequences are SEHNR and FQNEAQ (reference sequence). The CDR3 loop spans 14 amino acids. The V end lost 0 bases, the J end lost 3 bases, and 9 bases lay between the germline ends. The CDR3 coding sequence is TGTGCCAGCAGCTTAGCTACAGGGCGCTACGAGCAGTACTTC. Protein sequence: CASSLATGRYEQYF.

Note on this clonotype: One end of the junction does not line up with germline, which may come from a read error. The chain employs TRBV20-1 and TRBJ2-5, with 9 bases identical to TRBD2. The CDR3 has 19 residues. CDR1 DFQATT and CDR2 SNEGSKA come from the germline V gene (reference sequence). The CDR3 region is CSARDLFRASGIKQEAQYF. CDR3 bases: TGCAGTGCTAGAGATTTGTTTCGGGCTAGCGGGATTAAACAAGAGGCCCAGTACTTC.

There are a few counts of this clonotype. This rearrangement joins TRBV2 to TRBJ2-7; D may match TRBD1 or TRBD2 (6 bases each). Germline V gene lookup returns CDR1 SNHLY and CDR2 FYNNEI. Trimming took 0 bases from V and 7 from J, leaving 13 bases between them. The CDR3 spans 14 residues. Written as DNA, the CDR3 is TGTGCCAGCAGTGAAGCTGGACGGGGGCGGGAGCAGTACTTC. It yields the protein CASSEAGRGREQYF. Variable domain in full (rest from reference TRBV2 and TRBJ2-7): EPEVTQTPSHQVTQMGQEVILRCVPISNHLYFYWYRQILGQKVEFLVSFYNNEISEKSEIFDDQFSVERPDGSNFTLKIRSTKLEDSAMYFCASSEAGRGREQYFGPGTRLTVT.

The chain carries TRBV5-6 and TRBJ2-7; tentative D call: TRBD2 (6 bases). The germline CDR1 and CDR2 sequences are SGHDT and YYEEEE. There are 14 residues in the CDR3. V was shortened by 1 base and J by 10 bases, with 18 bases between the two germline ends. CDR3 amino acids: CASSLNGGRVLQYF. CDR3 sequence (DNA): TGTGCCAGCAGCTTGAACGGAGGGAGAGTTCTCCAGTACTTC.

This clonotype was found many times. The chain joins TRBV6-1 to TRBJ1-2; tentative D call: TRBD1 (6 bases). V shed 6 bases and J shed 4 bases, with 12 bases lying between them. This CDR3 is built from 13 residues. The germline CDR1 and CDR2 sequences are MNHNS and SASEGT. In DNA, the CDR3 is TGTGCCAGCAGACAAACAGGGTCCTATGGCTACACCTTC. This translates into CASRQTGSYGYTF.

The rearrangement links TRBV5-1 to TRBJ2-1; TRBD2 matches 9 bases. CDR3 length equals 16 residues. CDR1 is SGHRS, CDR2 YFSETQ, per germline. With V trimmed by 0 bases and J by 5 bases, 6 bases remained unmatched. CDR3 loop: CASSLEAGGLNNEQFF. DNA of the CDR3: TGCGCCAGCAGCTTGGAAGCGGGGGGCTTAAACAATGAGCAGTTCTTC.

This clonotype was seen only a few times. V gene TRBV5-1 combines with J gene TRBJ2-3; D is perhaps TRBD1 or TRBD2 (5 bases each). V lost 5 bases and J lost 4, with 11 bases in between. The germline V gene encodes CDR1 SGHRS and CDR2 YFSETQ. The CDR3 is 13 amino acids. For the CDR3, the DNA is TGCGCCAGCAGGGGACCTGGGGCAGATACGCAGTATTTT. Its translation is CASRGPGADTQYF.

This chain uses TRBV4-2 with TRBJ2-1; 10 bases map to TRBD1. Germline V lookup: CDR1 LGHNA, CDR2 YNFKEQ. Trimming at V came to 4 bases and at J to 15 bases, leaving 9 bases not matched to a gene. The length of the CDR3 is 13 residues. Written as DNA, the CDR3 is TGTGCCAGCAGCCTAACTGGACAGGGGGAATGGTTCTTC. This codes for CASSLTGQGEWFF.